This T cell receptor beta chain was found in a study of blood T cell repertoires in COVID-19. Method: immunoSEQ multiplex PCR; TCRdb's copy keeps in-frame clones and lacks some. The data contain 25,000 to 30,000 clones, around three quarters of them seen just once; the ten biggest clones take up nearly 40%. The TCR sequence derives from a man in his sixties or seventies with acute or convalescent COVID-19. Sequenced material: peripheral blood.

The chain's CDR3 is CASKPGSSAGEQYF. The CDR3 DNA reads TGTGCCAGTAAACCCGGGAGCTCAGCGGGCGAGCAGTACTTC. The V and J genes are TRBV19 and TRBJ2-7, with D possibly TRBD2 on 6 matching bases. Trimming took 7 bases from V and 6 from J, leaving 19 bases between them. Germline CDR1 reads LNHDA; CDR2 reads SQIVND (reference sequence). This CDR3 is built from 14 residues.